This is a list of T cell receptor beta chains from one sample in a study of T and B cells in COVID-19 patients. TCRdb re-analysed the multiplex PCR reads in MiXCR, keeping a single row per CDR3 protein. The sample lists thousands of distinct CDR3 sequences; roughly 33% were seen once. Input material: blood. These receptors were collected from a human donor with active COVID-19. CDR3s include the opening cysteine and the closing phenylalanine or tryptophan.

TRBJ1-1	TRBV7-9	CASSLERGLDTEAFF
TRBJ2-5	TRBV5-6	CASSLVSGGLIF
TRBJ1-3	TRBV27	CASSLGFGGNTIYF
TRBJ2-7	TRBV10-3	CAISALGTSGASYEQYF
TRBJ1-2	TRBV29-1	CSVDKTGGVYGYTF
TRBJ1-4	TRBV6-2/TRBV6-3	CASSYLRVGEKLFF
TRBJ2-2	TRBV6-5	CASSASPANTGVLFF
TRBJ2-4	TRBV20-1	CSARGEGLGKNIQYF
TRBJ2-7	TRBV7-9	CASSTTTGTRPYEQYF
TRBJ1-5	TRBV19	CASSTSHRGPYSNQPQHF
TRBJ2-1	TRBV13	CASSLTSGGGNEQFF
TRBJ1-4	TRBV18	CASSPRLRTLNEKLFF
TRBJ1-1	TRBV5-6	CASSSTQQGVAEAFF
TRBJ2-7	TRBV20-1	CSAPPDSSYEQYF
TRBJ2-2	TRBV5-1	CASSLDPGQTNTGELFF
TRBJ2-7	TRBV7-2	CASSFRDRSPYEQYF
TRBJ1-3	TRBV6-1	CASSEARKIGNTIYF
TRBJ2-7	TRBV6-5	CASSLRDSYEQYF
TRBJ1-2	TRBV10-3	CAISVGDRGRWADGYTF
TRBJ1-2	TRBV10-3	CAISDRTALDGYTF
TRBJ1-3	TRBV6-5	CASSPLFGNTIYF
TRBJ1-1	TRBV29-1	CSVVQGFTEAFF
TRBJ2-1	TRBV2	CASSGTFYNEQFF